The next 30 T cell receptor beta chains were all read from a single sample in a study of control samples from healthy donors and cancer patients. Method: immunoSEQ multiplex PCR; TCRdb's copy keeps in-frame clones and lacks some. The sample records 90,000 to 100,000 clones, roughly 83% being singletons. The sample taken for sequencing was PBMCs. These receptors came from a man in his 70s with lung cancer.

The chain joins TRBV28 to TRBJ1-3; D is unclear. Germline loops: CDR1 MDHEN, CDR2 SYDVKM. V dropped 6 bases and J dropped 1 base, with 19 bases sitting between them. The CDR3 totals 17 residues. The CDR3 spells CASRSPLLSRSGNTIYF. CDR3 bases: TGTGCCAGCAGATCCCCTCTCCTTAGTCGGTCTGGAAACACCATATATTTT.

V is TRBV24-1 and J is TRBJ2-3, with 8 bases identical to TRBD2. CDR1 and CDR2 (germline): KGHDR, SFDVKD. V shed 3 bases and J 3 bases; nucleotides not matched to a gene: 7. This CDR3 is built from 16 residues. In nucleotides, the CDR3 is TGTGCCACCAGTGATCCTAGCGGGTCTGGGACAGATACGCAGTATTTT. Amino acid sequence: CATSDPSGSGTDTQYF.

The chain carries TRBV21-1 and TRBJ2-5; the table's D call, TRBD1, has no DNA check behind it. TRBV21-1 is a pseudogene locus. This CDR3 spans 15 amino acids. CDR3: CASSGRDRGGETQYF. The CDR3 DNA is TGTGCCAGCAGCGGCCGGGACAGGGGAGGCGAGACCCAGTACTTC.

The chain carries TRBV11-1 and TRBJ2-7; 7 nucleotides align to TRBD1. V trimming: 5 bases; J trimming: 2 bases; junction bases outside the gene matches: 3. The CDR3 runs to 13 residues. Germline V CDR1 and CDR2: SGHAT, FQDESV (reference sequence). This chain's CDR3 is CASSRDRPYEQYF. DNA for the CDR3: TGTGCCAGCAGCCGGGACAGACCCTACGAGCAGTACTTC. Looking up the rest from reference TRBV11-1 and TRBJ2-7 gives the full variable domain: EAEVAQSPRYKITEKSQAVAFWCDPISGHATLYWYRQILGQGPELLVQFQDESVVDDSQLPKDRFSAERLKGVDSTLKIQPAELGDSAMYLCASSRDRPYEQYFGPGTRLTVT.

The chain recombines TRBV5-1 with TRBJ1-1, with a weak D call TRBD1 (5 bases). Trimming shortened V by 3 bases and J by 3 bases, and 12 bases separated the two germline ends. Per germline, CDR1 SGHRS and CDR2 YFSETQ. The CDR3 has 14 residues. CDR3 bases: TGCGCCAGCAGCTGGGGGGGAGTCGACACTGAAGCTTTCTTT. This codes for CASSWGGVDTEAFF.

The gene calls are TRBV5-6 and TRBJ1-2, with TRBD1 as a possible D gene (6 bases). CDR3 length equals 13 residues. Looked up from germline, CDR1 is SGHDT and CDR2 is YYEEEE. The V and J ends lost 0 bases and 8 bases respectively, with 11 bases between them. CDR3: CASSLGTGWGYTF. In nucleotides, the CDR3 is TGTGCCAGCAGCTTGGGTACAGGGTGGGGCTACACCTTC.

CDR3 DNA sequence: TGTGCCAGCAGTTTTACGGCAGGGGTGGACTATGGCTACACCTTC. Protein product: CASSFTAGVDYGYTF. The V and J genes are TRBV27 and TRBJ1-2; D possibly corresponds to TRBD1 (6 bases). This CDR3 is built from 15 residues. Germline loops: CDR1 MNHEY, CDR2 SMNVEV (reference sequence). Trimming stripped 3 bases from V and 3 bases from J, with 14 bases between.

The V call is TRBV28, the J call TRBJ1-3, with TRBD1 matching over 9 bases. Trimming removed 7 bases from V and 5 bases from J; junction bases left unmatched: 6. From germline, CDR1 is MDHEN and CDR2 SYDVKM. The CDR3 spans 14 residues. The CDR3, as DNA: TGTGCCAGCAACAAAGGGACAGGGAGAAACACCATATATTTT. This codes for CASNKGTGRNTIYF.

V gene TRBV11-2 combines with J gene TRBJ2-2, with 10 bases fitting TRBD1. The CDR3 length is 14 residues. With V trimmed by 5 bases and J by 6 bases, 3 bases remained unmatched. CDR1 is SGHAT and CDR2 is FQNNGV in the germline V gene. The CDR3 DNA is TGTGCCAGCAGCCGGACAGGGGGGGCCGGGGAGCTGTTTTTT. This translates into CASSRTGGAGELFF.

V and J are TRBV30 and TRBJ1-2; possible D gene TRBD1, 6 bases. V dropped 3 bases and J dropped 7 bases, with 12 bases sitting between them. The V gene's germline CDR1 is GTSNPN and CDR2 SVGIG (reference sequence). The CDR3 extends over 12 amino acids. The CDR3 loop reads CAWRAWTVGYTF. The CDR3 DNA sequence: TGTGCCTGGAGAGCCTGGACAGTTGGCTACACCTTC.

The CDR3 reads CSVDPTGRSEKLFF. As DNA, the CDR3 is TGCAGCGTTGACCCAACAGGGAGAAGTGAAAAACTGTTTTTT. The chain combines TRBV29-1 with TRBJ1-4; D perhaps matches TRBD1 (6 bases). V dropped 3 bases and J dropped 7 bases, with 15 bases sitting between them. Germline CDR1 and CDR2: SQVTM and ANQGSEA. The length of the CDR3 is 14 residues.

CDR3 amino acids: CASSEAGQVGGPYF. CDR3 nucleotides: TGTGCCAGCAGTGAGGCTGGGCAGGTCGGGGGACCGTACTTC. The gene calls are TRBV6-1 and TRBJ2-7, with TRBD2 as a possible D gene (6 bases). There are 14 residues in the CDR3. Germline CDR1 is MNHNS and CDR2 is SASEGT. V was trimmed by 3 bases and J by 12 bases, leaving 21 bases between them.

The chain employs TRBV29-1 and TRBJ1-1; D uncertain. V lost 3 bases to trimming and J lost 4 bases, with 9 bases between them. The CDR3 is made up of 12 amino acids. The germline V gene has CDR1 SQVTM and CDR2 ANQGSEA. CDR3 in amino acids: CSVDRGTTEAFF. CDR3 DNA sequence: TGCAGCGTTGATCGCGGTACCACTGAAGCTTTCTTT.

The chain has TRBV6-6 and TRBJ2-3; maybe TRBD1 (6 bases). Germline CDR1 is MNHNY and CDR2 is SVGAGI (reference sequence). V was pared by 6 bases and J by 0 bases, with 16 bases between. This CDR3 comprises 16 residues. CDR3 sequence: CASSRPSGQSTDTQYF. CDR3 DNA sequence: TGTGCCAGCAGCCGTCCTTCGGGACAAAGCACAGATACGCAGTATTTT.

This chain connects TRBV5-1 to TRBJ2-6; 8 bases agree with TRBD2. Trimming removed 1 base from V and 0 bases from J; junction bases left unmatched: 6. Germline lookup yields CDR1 SGHRS and CDR2 YFSETQ. CDR3 length: 18 amino acids. As DNA, the CDR3 is TGCGCCAGCAGCTTGCCGGCTAGCGGGCGCTCTGGGGCCAACGTCCTGACTTTC. Encoded protein: CASSLPASGRSGANVLTF.

This clone has a handful of counts. CDR3 coding DNA: TGTGCCAGCAGCCCCCGGCTAGCGGGGGGGCGGGAGCAGTTCTTC. Translation: CASSPRLAGGREQFF. The V gene is TRBV9, the J gene TRBJ2-1; 12 positions match TRBD2. The CDR3 is made up of 15 amino acids. Losses at the gene ends were 4 bases for V and 10 bases for J; bases not matched to a gene: 9. Per the germline V gene, CDR1 is SGDLS and CDR2 is YYNGEE.

V gene TRBV9 combines with J gene TRBJ2-7, with D perhaps matching TRBD2 (7 bases). V shed 0 bases and J shed 4 bases, with 11 bases lying between them. The CDR3 length is 14 residues. Germline-derived CDR1 and CDR2 are SGDLS and YYNGEE. The DNA for the CDR3 is TGTGCCAGCAGCGTAGCGGGGGGCGGGTACGAGCAGTACTTC. Protein product: CASSVAGGGYEQYF. The whole variable domain, remainder taken from reference TRBV9 and TRBJ2-7, is DSGVTQTPKHLITATGQRVTLRCSPRSGDLSVYWYQQSLDQGLQFLIQYYNGEERAKGNILERFSAQQFPDLHSELNLSSLELGDSALYFCASSVAGGGYEQYFGPGTRLTVT.

The rearrangement links TRBV5-1 to TRBJ2-3; D remains ambiguous. Germline V gene sequence: CDR1 SGHRS, CDR2 YFSETQ. The CDR3 spans 17 residues. V lost 2 bases and J 3 bases, leaving 19 bases between the germline ends. In nucleotides, the CDR3 is TGCGCCAGCAGCTTTCAAGGTTCATCCCGCGTTACAGATACGCAGTATTTT. Translated: CASSFQGSSRVTDTQYF. Based on the CDR3 plus reference TRBV5-1 and TRBJ2-3, the full variable domain is KAGVTQTPRYLIKTRGQQVTLSCSPISGHRSVSWYQQTPGQGLQFLFEYFSETQRNKGNFPGRFSGRQFSNSRSEMNVSTLELGDSALYLCASSFQGSSRVTDTQYFGPGTRLTVL.

This clone was detected only once. The chain combines TRBV24-1 with TRBJ2-3, with D possibly matching TRBD2 (5 bases). Looked up from germline, CDR1 is KGHDR and CDR2 is SFDVKD. The CDR3 is 15 residues long. V dropped 1 base and J dropped 1 base, with 8 bases sitting between them. CDR3 protein: CATSDFGERTDTQYF. DNA of the CDR3: TGTGCCACCAGTGATTTTGGGGAGCGCACAGATACGCAGTATTTT.

The CDR3 bases are TGTGCCAGTAGTACCCGGGACAGGGTGGGAAATTCACCCCTCCACTTT. Amino acids: CASSTRDRVGNSPLHF. The J gene is TRBJ1-6, the V gene TRBV19; 9 bases align to TRBD1. Per the germline V gene, CDR1 is LNHDA and CDR2 is SQIVND (reference sequence). The trim removed 4 bases at V and 7 bases at J, leaving 8 bases unmatched. This CDR3 is 16 amino acids long.

The V and J genes are TRBV5-4 and TRBJ2-3; TRBD1 agrees at 9 bases. Germline CDR1 reads SGHNT; CDR2 reads YYREEE (reference sequence). The CDR3 has 14 amino acids. The J segment lost 3 bases and the V segment lost 3 bases, leaving 2 bases of the junction unmatched. CDR3 sequence: CASSWDRATDTQYF. CDR3 in DNA: TGTGCCAGCAGCTGGGACAGGGCAACAGATACGCAGTATTTT.

This clone appeared once. The rearrangement uses TRBV3-1 (or the pseudogene TRBV3-2) and TRBJ2-3, with 12 bases matching TRBD2. The V gene end was trimmed by 5 bases and the J gene end by 6 bases; junction bases not matched to a gene: 15. Germline V lookup: CDR1 LGHDT, CDR2 YNNKEL (reference sequence). This CDR3 contains 18 residues. The CDR3 DNA follows: TGTGCCAGCAGCTCCCACCCGGCCTCTAGCGGGGGGGCGGATACGCAGTATTTT. Protein product: CASSSHPASSGGADTQYF.

The chain employs TRBV12-5 and TRBJ2-1; 9 nucleotides agree with TRBD2. CDR1 is LGHNT and CDR2 is FRNRAP in the germline V gene. The CDR3 length is 14 residues. With 7 bases clipped from V and 3 bases from J, the junction kept 4 bases outside the gene matches. As DNA, the CDR3 is TGTGCTAGTGCCGCGGGGGGGGTCTACAATGAGCAGTTCTTC. Encoded protein: CASAAGGVYNEQFF.

The chain links TRBV3-1 (or the pseudogene TRBV3-2) to TRBJ1-5; D uncertain. Trimming removed 3 bases at V and 4 bases at J, with 4 bases between. The CDR3 runs 12 residues. Germline assignment: CDR1 LGHDT and CDR2 YNNKEL (reference sequence). The CDR3 region has the DNA TGTGCCAGCAGCCAGGTTAATCAGCCCCAGCATTTT. This encodes CASSQVNQPQHF.

The sample holds one count of this clone. The J gene is TRBJ2-1, the V gene TRBV19; D is unresolved. V lost 4 bases and J 3 bases, leaving 10 bases between the germline ends. Per the germline V gene, CDR1 is LNHDA and CDR2 is SQIVND (reference sequence). The CDR3 has 14 residues. CDR3 DNA sequence: TGTGCCAGTAGTAGTACAAGAATCTACAATGAGCAGTTCTTC. Its protein product is CASSSTRIYNEQFF.

The CDR3 here is CASSYTRVSYEQYF. In DNA, the CDR3 is TGTGCCAGCAGTTACACAAGGGTGTCCTACGAGCAGTACTTC. The gene calls are TRBV6-5 and TRBJ2-7; D is unresolved. Trimming took off 2 bases at V and 1 base at J, with 9 bases between the two ends. The CDR3 is 14 amino acids. In germline, CDR1 is MNHEY, CDR2 SVGAGI.

The table lists this clone with a count of one. V usage is TRBV5-1 and J usage is TRBJ1-2, with TRBD1 matching over 9 bases. With V trimmed by 3 bases and J by 2 bases, 2 bases remained unmatched. The CDR3 is 14 amino acids. Germline V gene lookup returns CDR1 SGHRS and CDR2 YFSETQ. The CDR3 loop reads CASSSGQGNYGYTF. The CDR3 DNA follows: TGCGCCAGCAGCTCGGGACAGGGCAACTATGGCTACACCTTC.

This chain uses TRBV6-5 with TRBJ2-2, with 8 bases aligning to TRBD1. The CDR3 is made up of 15 amino acids. Unmatched junction bases numbered 3, after V lost 6 bases and J lost 0 bases. CDR1 and CDR2 (germline): MNHEY, SVGAGI. Written as DNA, the CDR3 is TGTGCCAGCAGGTGGGACAGGACGAACACCGGGGAGCTGTTTTTT. As protein: CASRWDRTNTGELFF.

The chain couples TRBV30 to TRBJ1-2; no clear D gene. This CDR3 is built from 13 residues. Germline V gives CDR1 GTSNPN, CDR2 SVGIG (reference sequence). V shed 0 bases and J shed 8 bases, with 13 bases lying between them. As DNA, the CDR3 is TGTGCCTGGAGTGTACTAGGGAAGAAAGGCTACACCTTC. Translated: CAWSVLGKKGYTF.

The gene calls are TRBV7-9 and TRBJ1-2; 8 bases are a match to TRBD1. CDR3 length: 15 residues. CDR1 SEHNR and CDR2 FQNEAQ come from the germline V gene (reference sequence). The J segment lost 8 bases and the V segment lost 3 bases, leaving 11 bases of the junction unmatched. CDR3 DNA: TGTGCCAGCAGCTTCGGGAACCAGGGGGCGCGGGGCTACACCTTC. It specifies CASSFGNQGARGYTF.